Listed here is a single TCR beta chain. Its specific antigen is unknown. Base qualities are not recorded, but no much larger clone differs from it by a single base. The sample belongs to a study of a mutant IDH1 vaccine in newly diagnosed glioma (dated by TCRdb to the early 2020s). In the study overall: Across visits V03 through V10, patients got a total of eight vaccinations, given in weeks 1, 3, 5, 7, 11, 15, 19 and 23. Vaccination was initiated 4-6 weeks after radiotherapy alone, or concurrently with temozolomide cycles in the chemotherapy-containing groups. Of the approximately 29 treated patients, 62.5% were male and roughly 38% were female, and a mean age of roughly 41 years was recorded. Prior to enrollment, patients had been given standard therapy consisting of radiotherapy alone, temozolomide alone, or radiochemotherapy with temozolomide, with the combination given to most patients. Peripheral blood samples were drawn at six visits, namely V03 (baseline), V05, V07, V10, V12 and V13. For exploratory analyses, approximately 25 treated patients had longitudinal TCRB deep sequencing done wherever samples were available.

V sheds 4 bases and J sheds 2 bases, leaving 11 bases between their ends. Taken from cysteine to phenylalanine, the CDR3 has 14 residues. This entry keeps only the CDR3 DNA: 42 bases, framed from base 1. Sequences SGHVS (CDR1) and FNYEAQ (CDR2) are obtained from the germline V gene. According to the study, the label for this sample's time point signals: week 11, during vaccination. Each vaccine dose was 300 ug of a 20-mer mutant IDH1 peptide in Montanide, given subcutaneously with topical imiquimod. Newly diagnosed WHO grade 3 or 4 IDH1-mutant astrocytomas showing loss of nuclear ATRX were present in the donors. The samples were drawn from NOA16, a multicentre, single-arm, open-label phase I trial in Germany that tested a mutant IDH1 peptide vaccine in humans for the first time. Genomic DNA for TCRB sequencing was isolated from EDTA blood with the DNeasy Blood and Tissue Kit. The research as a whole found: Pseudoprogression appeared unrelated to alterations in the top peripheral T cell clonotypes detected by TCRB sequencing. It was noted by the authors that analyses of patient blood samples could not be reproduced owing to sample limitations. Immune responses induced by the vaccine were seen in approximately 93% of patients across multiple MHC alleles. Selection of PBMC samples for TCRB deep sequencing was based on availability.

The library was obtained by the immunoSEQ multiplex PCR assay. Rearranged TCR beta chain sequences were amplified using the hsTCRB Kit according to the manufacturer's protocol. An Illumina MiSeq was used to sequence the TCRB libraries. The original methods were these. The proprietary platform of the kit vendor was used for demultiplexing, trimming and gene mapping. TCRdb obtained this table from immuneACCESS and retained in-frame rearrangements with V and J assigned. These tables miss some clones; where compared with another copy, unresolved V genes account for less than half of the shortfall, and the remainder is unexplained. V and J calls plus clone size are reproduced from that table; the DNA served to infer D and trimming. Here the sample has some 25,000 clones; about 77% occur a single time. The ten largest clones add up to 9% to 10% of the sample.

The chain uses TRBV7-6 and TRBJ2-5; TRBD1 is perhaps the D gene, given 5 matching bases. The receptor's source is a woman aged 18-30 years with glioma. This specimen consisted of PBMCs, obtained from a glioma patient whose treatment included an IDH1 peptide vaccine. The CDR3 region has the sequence CASSSGQIQETQYF. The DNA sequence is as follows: TGTGCCAGCAGCTCCGGACAAATTCAAGAGACCCAGTACTTC. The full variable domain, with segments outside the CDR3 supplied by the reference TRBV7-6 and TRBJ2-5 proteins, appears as GAGVSQSPRYKVTKRGQDVALRCDPISGHVSLYWYRQALGQGPEFLTYFNYEAQQDKSGLPNDRFSAERPEGSISTLTIQRTEQRDSAMYRCASSSGQIQETQYFGPGTRLLVL.